This T cell receptor beta chain was recorded in a study of response to subunit inactivated influenza vaccine. Germline V gene sequence: CDR1 SGHTA, CDR2 FQGNSA. V trimming: 3 bases; J trimming: 6 bases; junction bases outside the gene matches: 3. There are 13 residues in the CDR3. One entry per CDR3 protein results from TCRdb running MiXCR on the RT-PCR reads. The table has roughly 700,000 distinct CDR3 sequences, 11% to 15% seen once. The sequence came from a man aged 45-65 years who received an inactivated influenza vaccine. The chain has TRBV7-2 and TRBJ2-3; the match to TRBD2 covers 7 bases. The source material was PBMCs from blood, sampled 14 days before vaccination. CDR3 coding DNA: TGTGCCAGCAGCTTCCGGGGGGTGGATACGCAGTATTTT. It encodes CASSFRGVDTQYF.